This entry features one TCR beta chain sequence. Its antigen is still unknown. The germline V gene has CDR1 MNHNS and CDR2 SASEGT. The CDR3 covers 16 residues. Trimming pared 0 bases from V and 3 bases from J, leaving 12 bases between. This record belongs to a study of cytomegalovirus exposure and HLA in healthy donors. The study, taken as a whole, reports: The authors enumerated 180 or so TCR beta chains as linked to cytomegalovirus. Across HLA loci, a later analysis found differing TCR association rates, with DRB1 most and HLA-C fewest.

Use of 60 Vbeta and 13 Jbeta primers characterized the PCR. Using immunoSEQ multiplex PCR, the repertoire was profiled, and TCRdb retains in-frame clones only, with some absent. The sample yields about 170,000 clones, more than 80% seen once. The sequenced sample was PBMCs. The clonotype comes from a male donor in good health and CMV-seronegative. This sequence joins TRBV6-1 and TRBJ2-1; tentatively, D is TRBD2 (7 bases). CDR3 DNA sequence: TGTGCCAGCAGTGAAGCTGGGGGGGGACACTACAATGAGCAGTTCTTC. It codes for CASSEAGGGHYNEQFF.